Below, one TCR beta chain is given with its context. The V and J ends lost 1 base and 7 bases, in that order; junction bases with no gene match: 8. The CDR3 totals 16 residues. Germline CDR1 SGHTA, CDR2 FQGNSA. The repertoire was sequenced with immunoSEQ multiplex PCR; TCRdb's copy has only in-frame clones and lacks some. This sample has some 10,000 clones, with about four fifths found just once. The source of the sample is a study of OX40 agonist ivuxolimab in advanced cancers. The chain couples TRBV7-2 to TRBJ1-5; 9 nucleotides match TRBD1. The input for sequencing was CD4+ or CD8+ T cells sorted from blood, taken in a trial of the OX40 agonist ivuxolimab. This receptor was obtained from an adult with an advanced solid tumor such as melanoma, head and neck, liver or kidney cancer. CDR3 coding DNA: TGTGCCAGCAGCTTAGAAGGACAGGGGAGCAGGCAGCCCCAGCATTTT. Residues: CASSLEGQGSRQPQHF. Supplemented by reference TRBV7-2 and TRBJ1-5, the full variable domain reads GAGVSQSPSNKVTEKGKDVELRCDPISGHTALYWYRQSLGQGLEFLIYFQGNSAPDKSGLPSDRFSAERTGGSVSTLTIQRTQQEDSAVYLCASSLEGQGSRQPQHFGDGTRLSIL.